This T cell receptor beta chain was found in a study of T cells in Graves' hyperthyroidism and ophthalmopathy. Germline loops: CDR1 MNHEY, CDR2 SVGEGT. Trimming cost V 6 bases and J 7 bases; bases outside gene matches: 8. The CDR3 runs 13 residues. Amplification yielded TCR beta CDR3 regions, with RNA transcripts as the source. Initially, a first-round RT-PCR of the TCR CDR3 employed the HTBI primer set. TCRdb fed the multiplex PCR reads into MiXCR, producing one record per CDR3 protein. The sample contains nearly 600,000 distinct CDR3 sequences, over 11% of which appear only once. The receptor's source is a woman in her twenties or thirties with Graves' hyperthyroidism that later progressed to Graves' ophthalmopathy. The rearrangement joins TRBV6-2 or TRBV6-3 to TRBJ2-7; 8 bases line up with TRBD1. Sample: blood. The CDR3 sequence: CASRTDRAEEQYF. The CDR3 region has the DNA TGTGCCAGCAGAACGGACAGGGCTGAAGAGCAGTACTTC.